This T cell receptor (beta chain) was sequenced during a study of cytomegalovirus exposure and HLA in healthy donors. The V gene end was trimmed by 4 bases and the J gene end by 8 bases; junction bases not matched to a gene: 20. This CDR3 has 17 amino acids. Germline assignment: CDR1 SGHDT and CDR2 YYEEEE. Clones were sequenced by immunoSEQ multiplex PCR, and TCRdb holds only the in-frame ones, with some missing. The sample records about 120,000 clones, over 75% being singletons. The chain carries TRBV5-6 and TRBJ1-2; the match to TRBD1 covers 7 bases. This clonotype was sampled from a woman aged 25-40 years in good health and CMV-seronegative. The sequencing sample was made of PBMCs. CDR3 bases: TGTGCCAGCAGCCTCGAGCTCCGGGACAGACGGGAGGGAGGCTACACCTTC. Amino acids: CASSLELRDRREGGYTF.